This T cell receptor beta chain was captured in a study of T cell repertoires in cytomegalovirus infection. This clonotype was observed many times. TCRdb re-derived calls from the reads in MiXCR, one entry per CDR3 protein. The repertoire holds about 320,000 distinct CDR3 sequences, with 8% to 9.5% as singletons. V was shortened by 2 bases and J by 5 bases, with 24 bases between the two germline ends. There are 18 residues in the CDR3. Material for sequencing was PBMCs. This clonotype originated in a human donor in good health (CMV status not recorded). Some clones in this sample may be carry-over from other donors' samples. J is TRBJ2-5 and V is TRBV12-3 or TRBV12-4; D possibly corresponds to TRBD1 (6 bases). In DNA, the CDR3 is TGTGCCAGCAGTTTAATCCCGGGTACCTCCGATACAGGGGAGACCCAGTACTTC. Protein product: CASSLIPGTSDTGETQYF.